This T cell receptor (beta chain) was identified in a study of blood T cell repertoires in COVID-19. Background on the study: PBMCs, B-cell-depleted T cells, or T cells were the source of the cDNA or gDNA that made up the material.

This CDR3 contains 16 residues. V was pared by 0 bases and J by 4 bases, with 16 bases between. Germline V gene sequence: CDR1 SGHRS, CDR2 YFSETQ. The cohort comprised adults aged roughly 18 to 90 years residing in approximately 25 US areas. This clone was detected a few times. Libraries were prepared by immunoSEQ multiplex PCR; TCRdb keeps only in-frame clonotypes and omits some of them. The sample includes fewer than 250,000 clones, around 90% seen only once; the top ten take 11%. The V call is TRBV5-1, the J call TRBJ1-2; D is possibly TRBD1 (6 bases). The sequenced sample was PBMCs or T cells enriched from blood (not recorded which). This clonotype was obtained from a man aged 30 to 39 who had recovered from COVID-19. CDR3 residues: CASSLEGSGDPYGYTF. CDR3 nucleotides: TGCGCCAGCAGCTTGGAAGGTTCAGGGGATCCCTATGGCTACACCTTC. The whole variable domain, remainder taken from reference TRBV5-1 and TRBJ1-2, is KAGVTQTPRYLIKTRGQQVTLSCSPISGHRSVSWYQQTPGQGLQFLFEYFSETQRNKGNFPGRFSGRQFSNSRSEMNVSTLELGDSALYLCASSLEGSGDPYGYTFGSGTRLTVV.